These T cell receptor beta chains were read from a single sample in a study of shared T cell receptors in the human thymus. Method: immunoSEQ multiplex PCR; TCRdb's copy keeps in-frame clones and lacks some. The table records approximately 400,000 clones, around 95% of them present only once. Sequenced input: thymocytes. These receptors came from a human donor. Each CDR3 is given with its conserved first and last residue. A D gene is named only where the DNA matches it firmly. Not every row has a clone size; where given, it reads once, few, many or a size class.

J,D,size,V,DNA,CDR3
TRBJ2-6,NA,once,TRBV15,TGTGCCACCAGCAGTCTGATACACCCCGCCGGGGTCCCCTCTGGGGCCAACGTCCTGACTTTC,CATSSLIHPAGVPSGANVLTF
TRBJ2-1,TRBD2,NA,TRBV30,TGTGCCTGGATCGTATCTAGCGGGAGGGCCGAGGGTGAGAATGAGCAGTTCTTC,CAWIVSSGRAEGENEQFF
TRBJ2-7,TRBD1,NA,TRBV7-3,TGTGCCAGCAGCCCCCCCGGGACAGGGTATGGCGAGCAGTACTTC,CASSPPGTGYGEQYF
TRBJ2-7,NA,NA,TRBV25-1,TGTGCCAGCAGTGAATCGGGCGGAGGCTACGAGCAGTACTTC,CASSESGGGYEQYF
TRBJ2-1,TRBD2,NA,TRBV5-4,TGTGCCAGCAGCTTTCTTTTACGGACTAGCGGGAGTGTAGTCTTC,CASSFLLRTSGSVVF
TRBJ2-1,NA,NA,TRBV11-2,TGTGCCAGCAGCTTGTACCTCTCCTACAATGAGCAGTTCTTC,CASSLYLSYNEQFF
TRBJ2-3,TRBD2,once,TRBV27,TGTGCCAGCAGTAGGGGACTAGCGGGAGTGCGGTTTAGCACAGATACGCAGTATTTT,CASSRGLAGVRFSTDTQYF
TRBJ2-5,TRBD2,NA,TRBV5-1,TGCGCCAGCAGCTGGGGACTAGCGGGAGGTCGGGAGACCCAGTACTTC,CASSWGLAGGRETQYF
TRBJ2-2,TRBD2,NA,TRBV19,TGTGCCAGTAGTAACCCTTTCGGCGGACTAGCGGCAAATCAGAACACCGGGGAGCTGTTTTTT,CASSNPFGGLAANQNTGELFF
TRBJ2-1,TRBD1,NA,TRBV4-1,TGCGCCAGCAGCCTATCTAACCCCCCCAGGGGGTACAATGAGCAGTTCTTC,CASSLSNPPRGYNEQFF
TRBJ2-7,TRBD1,NA,TRBV27,TGTGCCAGCAGTTTAACAGGGGTCCCTACCTACGAGCAGTACTTC,CASSLTGVPTYEQYF
TRBJ2-2,NA,NA,TRBV19,TGTGCCAGTAGAGGACATCAGGGGAACACCGGGGAGCTGTTTTTT,CASRGHQGNTGELFF
TRBJ1-5,NA,NA,TRBV28,TGTGCCAGCGTCGGGCAGTTCAATCAGCCCCAGCATTTT,CASVGQFNQPQHF
TRBJ2-2,NA,NA,TRBV5-4,TGTGCCAGCAGCTTGAGCAGATCTGGGGAGCTGTTTTTT,CASSLSRSGELFF
TRBJ2-7,NA,NA,TRBV5-8,TGTGCCAGCAGTCCCTGTTGGCTCCTTTACTCCTACGAGCAGTACTTC,CASSPCWLLYSYEQYF
TRBJ2-2,TRBD1,NA,TRBV19,TGTGCCAGTACCCATCCCGGGACAGGCACCGGGGAGCTGTTTTTT,CASTHPGTGTGELFF
TRBJ2-3,NA,once,TRBV4-1,TGCGCCAGCAGCCAAGAGAGACCTAGCACAGATACGCAGTATTTT,CASSQERPSTDTQYF
TRBJ2-7,TRBD1,NA,TRBV5-1,TGCGCCAGCAGCTCCGGACAGGGAGTCTCCGACGAGCAGTACTTC,CASSSGQGVSDEQYF
TRBJ1-3,NA,NA,TRBV19,TGTGCCAGTAGCCCGGACGGGCCACACTTCTCTGGAAACACCATATATTTT,CASSPDGPHFSGNTIYF
TRBJ2-2,NA,NA,TRBV7-3,TGTGCCAGCAGCCCACAGGGTGACGACACCGGGGAGCTGTTTTTT,CASSPQGDDTGELFF
TRBJ2-1,TRBD2,NA,TRBV2,TGTGCCAGCTCGGGGACTATATACAATGAGCAGTTCTTC,CASSGTIYNEQFF
TRBJ1-1,NA,few,TRBV20-1,TGCAGTGCTCCCGCCTCACCTGAAGCTTTCTTT,CSAPASPEAFF
TRBJ1-4,NA,NA,TRBV4-1,TGCGCCAGCAGCCTACAGGGTATGAATGAAAAACTGTTTTTT,CASSLQGMNEKLFF
TRBJ1-2,NA,NA,TRBV28,TGTGCCAGCAGTTTACGAGGGGTCTATGGCTACACCTTC,CASSLRGVYGYTF
TRBJ2-1,TRBD1,NA,TRBV27,TGTGCCAGCAGTTCAATACCCCGGGACAGGGTCAATGAGCAGTTCTTC,CASSSIPRDRVNEQFF
TRBJ2-7,NA,NA,TRBV28,TGTGCCAGCAGCTCCCCCGGGCGTTACGAGCAGTACTTC,CASSSPGRYEQYF
TRBJ2-3,TRBD2,NA,TRBV29-1,TGCAGCGTTGAGGACAGCGGGGGTATACACACAGATACGCAGTATTTT,CSVEDSGGIHTDTQYF
TRBJ2-7,TRBD2,NA,TRBV7-2,TGTGCCAGCAGCCCGATAGCGGGAGGGATCTACGAGCAGTACTTC,CASSPIAGGIYEQYF